These 7 T cell receptor beta chains were all obtained from the same sample, sequenced in a study of blood T cell repertoires in COVID-19. Only in-frame clones appear in the TCRdb table, and some are missing; sequencing was by immunoSEQ multiplex PCR. Of about 110,000 clones in the sample, roughly four fifths are singletons; the top ten hold around a fifth. Sequencing used peripheral blood. These TCRs come from a man aged 65-85 years with active or convalescent COVID-19.

The V and J genes are TRBV3-1 (or the pseudogene TRBV3-2) and TRBJ1-1; D not certain. There are 13 residues in the CDR3. Germline V lookup: CDR1 LGHDT, CDR2 YNNKEL (reference sequence). V lost 1 base to trimming and J lost 1 base, with 4 bases between them. Here the CDR3 reads CASSQGENTEAFF. DNA of the CDR3: TGTGCCAGCAGCCAAGGAGAGAACACTGAAGCTTTCTTT.

This clone was seen a single time. This chain joins TRBV2 and TRBJ2-4; the D gene is possibly TRBD2 (6 bases). This CDR3 spans 12 amino acids. The V gene lost 8 bases and the J gene lost 5 bases, with 10 bases spanning the gap. Germline assignment: CDR1 SNHLY and CDR2 FYNNEI. CDR3 DNA sequence: TGTGCCAGCGGGGGGACGGAAAACATTCAGTACTTC. This codes for CASGGTENIQYF.

This clone was counted a single time. The chain recombines TRBV12-3 or TRBV12-4 with TRBJ1-1; TRBD1 might be the D (6 bases). Trimming removed 4 bases from V and 1 base from J, with 7 bases in between. CDR3 length equals 13 residues. This CDR3 is CASSSTGNTEAFF. The CDR3 DNA sequence: TGTGCCAGCAGTTCGACAGGGAACACTGAAGCTTTCTTT.

The chain joins TRBV20-1 to TRBJ1-5, with TRBD1 identical over 7 bases. This CDR3 has 16 residues. Germline V CDR1 and CDR2: DFQATT, SNEGSKA (reference sequence). Germline trimming cut 3 bases from V and 2 bases from J; bases unmatched to any gene: 10. The CDR3: CSASGEPGQRNQPQHF. Here the CDR3 DNA reads TGCAGTGCTAGTGGGGAACCGGGACAGCGCAATCAGCCCCAGCATTTT.

In this sample, this clone turned up many times. The chain couples TRBV9 to TRBJ1-3; unclear D gene. V lost 4 bases and J lost 1, with 12 bases in between. The CDR3 spans 15 residues. From germline, CDR1 is SGDLS and CDR2 YYNGEE. For the CDR3, the DNA is TGTGCCAGCAGCTCCCGCCTGAGGTCTGGAAACACCATATATTTT. Translation gives CASSSRLRSGNTIYF.

The V call is TRBV27, the J call TRBJ2-5, with 9 bases lining up with TRBD1. The germline CDR1 and CDR2 sequences are MNHEY and SMNVEV (reference sequence). The CDR3 covers 15 residues. V gave up 3 bases and J gave up 5 bases; unmatched junction bases: 7. CDR3 loop: CASSLLGTGKETQYF. CDR3 nucleotides: TGTGCCAGCAGTTTGCTAGGGACAGGGAAGGAGACCCAGTACTTC.

The rearrangement joins TRBV3-1 (or the pseudogene TRBV3-2) to TRBJ2-4; 8 nucleotides align to TRBD2. The CDR3 loop spans 16 amino acids. The trim removed 0 bases at V and 6 bases at J, leaving 7 bases unmatched. Looked up from germline, CDR1 is LGHDT and CDR2 is YNNKEL (reference sequence). CDR3 nucleotide sequence: TGTGCCAGCAGCCAAGATTTGACGGGAGGGCTAAACATTCAGTACTTC. Its translation is CASSQDLTGGLNIQYF.